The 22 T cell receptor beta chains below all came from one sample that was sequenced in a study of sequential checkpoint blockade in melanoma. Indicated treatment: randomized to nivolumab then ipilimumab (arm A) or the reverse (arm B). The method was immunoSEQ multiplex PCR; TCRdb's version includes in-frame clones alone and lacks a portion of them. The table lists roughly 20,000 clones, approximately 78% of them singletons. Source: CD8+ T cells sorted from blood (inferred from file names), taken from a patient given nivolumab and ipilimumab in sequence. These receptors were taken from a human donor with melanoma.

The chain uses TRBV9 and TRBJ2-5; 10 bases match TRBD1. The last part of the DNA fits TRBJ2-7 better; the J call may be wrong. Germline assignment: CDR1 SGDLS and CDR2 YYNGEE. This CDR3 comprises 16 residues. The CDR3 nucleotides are TGTGCCAGCAGCGGGACACCGGGACAGGGGCCTCTCGAGCAGTACTTC. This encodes CASSGTPGQGPLEQYF.

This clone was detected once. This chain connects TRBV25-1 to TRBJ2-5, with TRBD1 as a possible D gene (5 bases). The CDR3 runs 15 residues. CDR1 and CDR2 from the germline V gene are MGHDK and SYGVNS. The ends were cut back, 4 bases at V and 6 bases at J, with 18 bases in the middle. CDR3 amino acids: CASSALQGGEKTQYF. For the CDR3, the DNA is TGTGCCAGCAGTGCCCTCCAGGGTGGGGAAAAGACCCAGTACTTC. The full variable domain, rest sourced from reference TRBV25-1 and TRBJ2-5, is EADIYQTPRYLVIGTGKKITLECSQTMGHDKMYWYQQDPGMELHLIHYSYGVNSTEKGDLSSESTVSRIRTEHFPLTLESARPSHTSQYLCASSALQGGEKTQYFGPGTRLLVL.

In DNA form, the CDR3 reads TGTGCCTGGAGTGTACCCCCCTCAGCGGGGGGTTGGGATGAGCAGTTCTTC. Its translation: CAWSVPPSAGGWDEQFF. The J gene is TRBJ2-1, the V gene TRBV30, with TRBD2 identical over 9 bases. This CDR3 contains 17 residues. With 0 bases clipped from V and 8 bases from J, the junction kept 14 bases outside the gene matches. CDR1 and CDR2 (germline): GTSNPN, SVGIG (reference sequence).

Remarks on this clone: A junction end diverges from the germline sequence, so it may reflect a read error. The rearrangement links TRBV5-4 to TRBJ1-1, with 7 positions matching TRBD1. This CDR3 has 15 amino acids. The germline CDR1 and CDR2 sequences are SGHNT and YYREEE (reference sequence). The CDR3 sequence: CASSQAQGTNTEAFF. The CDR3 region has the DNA TGCGCCAGCAGCCAAGCACAGGGGACTAACACTGAAGCTTTCTTT.

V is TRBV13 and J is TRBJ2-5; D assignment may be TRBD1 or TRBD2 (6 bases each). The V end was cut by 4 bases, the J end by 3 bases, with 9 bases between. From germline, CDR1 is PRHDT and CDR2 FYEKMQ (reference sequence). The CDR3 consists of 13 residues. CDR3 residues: CASSSGEEETQYF. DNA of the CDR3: TGTGCCAGCAGCTCAGGGGAGGAAGAGACCCAGTACTTC.

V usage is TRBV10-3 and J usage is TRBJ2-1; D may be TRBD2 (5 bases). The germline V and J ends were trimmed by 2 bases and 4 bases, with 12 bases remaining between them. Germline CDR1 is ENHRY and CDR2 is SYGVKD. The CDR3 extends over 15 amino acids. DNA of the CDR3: TGTGCCATCAGTGAGCCCCGGGGAGAGTACAATGAGCAGTTCTTC. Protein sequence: CAISEPRGEYNEQFF.

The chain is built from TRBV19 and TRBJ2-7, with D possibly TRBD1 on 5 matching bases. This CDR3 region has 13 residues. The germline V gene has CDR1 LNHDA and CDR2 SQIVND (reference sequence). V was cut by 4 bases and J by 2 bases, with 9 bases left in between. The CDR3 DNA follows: TGTGCCAGTAGTACGGACACGACCTACGAGCAGTACTTC. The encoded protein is CASSTDTTYEQYF.

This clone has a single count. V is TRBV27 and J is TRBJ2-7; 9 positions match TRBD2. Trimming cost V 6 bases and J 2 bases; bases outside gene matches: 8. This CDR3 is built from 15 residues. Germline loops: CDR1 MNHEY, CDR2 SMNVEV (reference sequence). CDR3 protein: CASRPTGLATYEQYF. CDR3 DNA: TGTGCCAGCAGACCAACGGGACTAGCTACCTACGAGCAGTACTTC.

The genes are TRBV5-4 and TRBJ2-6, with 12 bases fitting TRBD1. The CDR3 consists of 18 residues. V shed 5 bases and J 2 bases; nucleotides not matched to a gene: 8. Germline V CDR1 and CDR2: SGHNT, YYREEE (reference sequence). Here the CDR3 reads CASRGGQGANAGANVLTF. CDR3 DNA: TGTGCCAGCAGGGGGGGACAGGGGGCAAACGCTGGGGCCAACGTCCTGACTTTC.

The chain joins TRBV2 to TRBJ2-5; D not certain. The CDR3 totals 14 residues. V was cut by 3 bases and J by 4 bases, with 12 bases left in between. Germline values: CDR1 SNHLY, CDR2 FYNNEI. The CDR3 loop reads CASSDPTSIETQYF. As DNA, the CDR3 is TGTGCCAGCAGTGATCCGACTTCAATAGAGACCCAGTACTTC.

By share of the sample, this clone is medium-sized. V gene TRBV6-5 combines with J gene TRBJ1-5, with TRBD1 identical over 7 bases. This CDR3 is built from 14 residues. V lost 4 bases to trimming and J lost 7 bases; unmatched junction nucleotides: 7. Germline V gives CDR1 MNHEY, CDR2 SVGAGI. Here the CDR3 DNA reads TGTGCCAGCAGTTCGCGGGCAGGGGGACAGCCCCAGCATTTT. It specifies CASSSRAGGQPQHF.

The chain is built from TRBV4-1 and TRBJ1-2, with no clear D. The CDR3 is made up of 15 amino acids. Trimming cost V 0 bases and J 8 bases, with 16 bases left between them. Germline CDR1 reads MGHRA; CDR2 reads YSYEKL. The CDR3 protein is CASSQEEGHRQGYTF. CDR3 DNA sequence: TGCGCCAGCAGCCAAGAGGAGGGCCACCGCCAAGGCTACACCTTC.

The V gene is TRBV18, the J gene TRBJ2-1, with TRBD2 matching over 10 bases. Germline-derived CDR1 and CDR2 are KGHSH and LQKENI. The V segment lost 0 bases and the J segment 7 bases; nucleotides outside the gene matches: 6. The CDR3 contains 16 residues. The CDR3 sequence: CASSPPLAGTWNEQFF. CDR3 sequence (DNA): TGTGCCAGCTCACCACCACTAGCGGGGACTTGGAATGAGCAGTTCTTC.

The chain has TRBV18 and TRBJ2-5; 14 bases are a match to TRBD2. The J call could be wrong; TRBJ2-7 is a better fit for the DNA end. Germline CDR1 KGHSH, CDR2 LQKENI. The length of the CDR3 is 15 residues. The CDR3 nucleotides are TGTGCCAGCTCACTTGGGACTAGCGGGGGATACGAGCAGTACTTC. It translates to CASSLGTSGGYEQYF.

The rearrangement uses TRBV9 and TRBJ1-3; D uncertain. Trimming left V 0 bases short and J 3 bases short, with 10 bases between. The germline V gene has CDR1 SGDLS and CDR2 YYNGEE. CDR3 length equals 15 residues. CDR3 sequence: CASSVDGGSGNTIYF. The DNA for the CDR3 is TGTGCCAGCAGCGTAGATGGCGGGAGTGGAAACACCATATATTTT.

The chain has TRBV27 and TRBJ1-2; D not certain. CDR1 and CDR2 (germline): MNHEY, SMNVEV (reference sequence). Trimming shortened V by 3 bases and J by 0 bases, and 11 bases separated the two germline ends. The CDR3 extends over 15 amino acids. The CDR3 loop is CASSFLGDSNYGYTF. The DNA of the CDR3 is TGTGCCAGCAGTTTTTTAGGTGACTCTAACTATGGCTACACCTTC.

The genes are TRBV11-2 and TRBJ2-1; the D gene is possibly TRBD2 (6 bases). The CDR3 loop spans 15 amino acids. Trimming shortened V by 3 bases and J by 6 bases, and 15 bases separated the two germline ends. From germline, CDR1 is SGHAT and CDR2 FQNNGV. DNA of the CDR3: TGTGCCAGCAGCTTTCTGCTGGGGGAGGTCAATGAGCAGTTCTTC. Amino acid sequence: CASSFLLGEVNEQFF.

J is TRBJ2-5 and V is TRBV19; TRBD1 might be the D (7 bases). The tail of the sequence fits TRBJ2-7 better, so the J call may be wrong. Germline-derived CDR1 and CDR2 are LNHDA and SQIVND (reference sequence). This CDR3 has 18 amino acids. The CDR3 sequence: CASSMRSRGAESPYEQYF. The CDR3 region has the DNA TGTGCCAGTAGTATGAGGAGCAGGGGGGCGGAGAGTCCCTACGAGCAGTACTTC.

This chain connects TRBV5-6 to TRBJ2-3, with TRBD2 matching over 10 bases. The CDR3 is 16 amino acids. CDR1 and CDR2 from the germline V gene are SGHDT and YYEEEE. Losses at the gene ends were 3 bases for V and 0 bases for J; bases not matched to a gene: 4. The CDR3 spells CASSYSSGGSTDTQYF. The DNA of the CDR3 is TGTGCCAGCAGCTACTCTAGCGGGGGAAGCACAGATACGCAGTATTTT.

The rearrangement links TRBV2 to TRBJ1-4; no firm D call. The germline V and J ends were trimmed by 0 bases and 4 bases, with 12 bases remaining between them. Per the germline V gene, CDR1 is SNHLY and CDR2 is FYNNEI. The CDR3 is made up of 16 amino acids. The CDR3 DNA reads TGTGCCAGCAGTGAAGCTCCCGTATCGGGTAATGAAAAACTGTTTTTT. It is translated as CASSEAPVSGNEKLFF.

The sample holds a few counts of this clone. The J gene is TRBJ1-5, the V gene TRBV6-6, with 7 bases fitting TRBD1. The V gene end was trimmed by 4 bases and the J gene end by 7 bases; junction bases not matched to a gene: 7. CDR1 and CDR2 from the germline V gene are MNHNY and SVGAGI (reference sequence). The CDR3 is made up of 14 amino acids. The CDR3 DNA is TGTGCCAGCAGTTCGCGGGCAGGGGGACAGCCCCAGCATTTT. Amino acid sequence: CASSSRAGGQPQHF.

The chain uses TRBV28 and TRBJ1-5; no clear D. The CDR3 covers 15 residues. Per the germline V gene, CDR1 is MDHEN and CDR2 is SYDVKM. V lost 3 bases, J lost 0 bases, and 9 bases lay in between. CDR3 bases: TGTGCCAGCAGTTTGCAGGTTCTTAGCAATCAGCCCCAGCATTTT. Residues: CASSLQVLSNQPQHF.